These 10 T cell receptor beta chains originate from one sample sequenced in a study of circulating CD8 cells and anti-PD-1 response in melanoma. Using about 15 ng of total RNA, TCR libraries were made with the QIAseq Immune Repertoire TCR panel. TCRdb analysed the reads with MiXCR anew, one entry per CDR3 protein. The sample holds a few hundred distinct CDR3 sequences, around 10% seen once. Four subsets defined by PD-1 and/or TIGIT were sorted from live CD3+CD8+TCRalphabeta+ cells. The sequencing used CD8+ T cells from PBMCs, collected at baseline or after one month of anti-PD-1 therapy (not recorded which). These receptors all come from a human donor with melanoma.

By share of the sample, this clonotype is large (0.1 to 1%). This rearrangement joins TRBV18 to TRBJ2-7; D uncertain. Germline V gene lookup returns CDR1 KGHSH and CDR2 LQKENI. The CDR3 contains 15 residues. V lost 0 bases and J lost 3, with 12 bases in between. The CDR3 region is CASSPPLKENYEQYF. The CDR3 DNA follows: TGTGCCAGCTCACCACCGCTGAAGGAGAACTACGAGCAGTACTTC. Variable domain in full (rest from reference TRBV18 and TRBJ2-7): NAGVMQNPRHLVRRRGQEARLRCSPMKGHSHVYWYRQLPEEGLKFMVYLQKENIIDESGMPKERFSAEFPKEGPSILRIQQVVRGDSAAYFCASSPPLKENYEQYFGPGTRLTVT.

This clonotype is labeled large (0.1 to 1%). This sequence joins TRBV9 and TRBJ2-3, with 7 nucleotides matching TRBD1. The length of the CDR3 is 15 residues. Unmatched junction bases numbered 9, after V lost 4 bases and J lost 4 bases. Germline V gene lookup returns CDR1 SGDLS and CDR2 YYNGEE. The CDR3 is CASSQRGGASDTQYF. Written as DNA, the CDR3 is TGTGCCAGCAGCCAAAGAGGGGGCGCCTCAGATACGCAGTATTTT.

As to this clonotype: The junction shows a germline mismatch at one end, possibly a read error. V usage is TRBV2 and J usage is TRBJ2-7, with a tentative D call TRBD1 (5 bases). Germline CDR1 and CDR2: SNHLY and FYNNEI. CDR3 size: 13 residues. Here the CDR3 DNA reads TGTGCCAGCAGTGAATGGCAGGGTAACGAGCAGTACTGG. Translation: CASSEWQGNEQYW.

A word on this clonotype: This clone may be a read error of a much larger clone one base away. The chain employs TRBV29-1 and TRBJ1-2; D might be TRBD1 (6 bases). V lost 5 bases and J lost 6, with 13 bases in between. The CDR3 runs 12 residues. Germline V gene sequence: CDR1 SQVTM, CDR2 ANQGSEA. CDR3 loop: CSVTPGANGYTF. The CDR3 nucleotides are TGCAGCGTTACCCCGGGGGCGAATGGCTACACCTTC. The full variable domain, rest sourced from reference TRBV29-1 and TRBJ1-2, is SAVISQKPSRDICQRGTSLTIQCQVDSQVTMMFWYRQQPGQSLTLIATANQGSEATYESGFVIDKFPISRPNLTFSTLTVSNMSPEDSSIYLCSVTPGANGYTFGSGTRLTVV.

This clonotype qualifies as medium-sized (0.01 to 0.1%). The J gene is TRBJ1-5, the V gene TRBV27; possibly TRBD1 for D (6 bases). Germline loops: CDR1 MNHEY, CDR2 SMNVEV (reference sequence). With 8 bases removed from V and 4 bases from J, the gap between germline ends came to 15 bases. The CDR3 is 14 residues long. The CDR3 DNA reads TGTGCCAGCGGGACAAGTGTTAGGAATCAGCCCCAGCATTTT. Protein: CASGTSVRNQPQHF.

This clonotype rates as medium-sized. This sequence joins TRBV6-6 and TRBJ2-7; TRBD2 agrees at 9 bases. The germline V gene encodes CDR1 MNHNY and CDR2 SVGAGI (reference sequence). Trimming cost V 8 bases and J 2 bases; bases outside gene matches: 4. The CDR3 is made up of 13 amino acids. The DNA of the CDR3 is TGTGCCAGCGGCGGGAGGGTAACCTACGAGCAGTACTTC. Translating it yields CASGGRVTYEQYF.

This clonotype counts as medium-sized (0.01 to 0.1%). The chain links TRBV28 to TRBJ1-1; D gene uncertain. Germline V gene lookup returns CDR1 MDHEN and CDR2 SYDVKM. Trimming removed 1 base at V and 1 base at J, with 7 bases between. This CDR3 is 14 amino acids long. The CDR3 coding sequence is TGTGCCAGCAGTTTATTGTGGGGGAACACTGAAGCTTTCTTT. This gives the protein CASSLLWGNTEAFF.

This clonotype is judged medium-sized (0.01 to 0.1%). The chain couples TRBV2 to TRBJ2-7, with 7 nucleotides matching TRBD2. Germline assignment: CDR1 SNHLY and CDR2 FYNNEI. The CDR3 loop spans 14 amino acids. V was clipped by 3 bases and J by 4 bases; unmatched bases: 6. CDR3 residues: CASSDENSGYEQYF. CDR3 in DNA: TGTGCCAGCAGTGATGAGAATAGCGGGTACGAGCAGTACTTC.

By share, this clonotype counts as medium-sized. V is TRBV7-9 and J is TRBJ2-1; unclear D gene. The germline V gene encodes CDR1 SEHNR and CDR2 FQNEAQ (reference sequence). Trimming stripped 2 bases from V and 1 base from J, with 18 bases between. CDR3 length: 18 residues. The CDR3 region has the DNA TGTGCCAGCAGCTTAAGTCTGCCACACGATAGATCCTACAATGAGCAGTTCTTC. Its protein product is CASSLSLPHDRSYNEQFF. Together with reference TRBV7-9 and TRBJ2-1, the CDR3 gives the full variable domain: DTGVSQNPRHKITKRGQNVTFRCDPISEHNRLYWYRQTLGQGPEFLTYFQNEAQLEKSRLLSDRFSAERPKGSFSTLEIQRTEQGDSAMYLCASSLSLPHDRSYNEQFFGPGTRLTVL.

The CDR3 region has the DNA TGTGCCAGCAGCTTAACCCCTAGCGGGGGGGATACGCAGTATTTT. This encodes CASSLTPSGGDTQYF. The chain recombines TRBV7-3 with TRBJ2-3, with TRBD2 identical over 11 bases. The CDR3 sequence is 15 residues long. Per the germline V gene, CDR1 is SGHTA and CDR2 is FQGTGA. V shed 0 bases, J shed 6 bases, and the junction held 2 bases outside the gene matches.